Sequencing of this T cell receptor beta chain was carried out in a study of vaccination effects on CD4 cells after COVID-19. On the study more broadly: Viral peptide pool expansion of antigen-specific CD4+ T cells preceded sequencing in the ViraFEST assay. Two-dose BNT162b2 or mRNA-1273 vaccination was given to participants. PBMC cultures contained two million cells per well, about 11 IU/ml IL-2 and around 9.9 ug/ml peptides.

Sequenced by immunoSEQ multiplex PCR; TCRdb stores in-frame clones only, minus some. Of tens of thousands of clones detected, 65% to 70% appear once; the ten largest clones hold 4.2%. The culture ran for 10 days, and then CD4+ T cells were isolated. People in the vaccine group had not been infected with SARS-CoV-2 before, and their nucleocapsid antibodies were negative. Germline assignment: CDR1 SGHRS and CDR2 YFSETQ. The V gene end was trimmed by 5 bases and the J gene end by 2 bases; junction bases not matched to a gene: 14. This CDR3 is 19 amino acids long. On this clone itself: Its antigen is still unknown.

This sample comprised CD4+ T cells from PBMCs cultured without peptide, obtained before COVID-19 vaccination. The rearrangement joins TRBV5-1 to TRBJ2-2, with 11 bases aligning to TRBD2. The receptor was derived from a human donor who received a COVID-19 vaccine. This CDR3 reads CASSTGHLGLAGNTGELFF. CDR3 nucleotides: TGCGCCAGCAGTACAGGGCATTTAGGACTAGCGGGTAACACCGGGGAGCTGTTTTTT.